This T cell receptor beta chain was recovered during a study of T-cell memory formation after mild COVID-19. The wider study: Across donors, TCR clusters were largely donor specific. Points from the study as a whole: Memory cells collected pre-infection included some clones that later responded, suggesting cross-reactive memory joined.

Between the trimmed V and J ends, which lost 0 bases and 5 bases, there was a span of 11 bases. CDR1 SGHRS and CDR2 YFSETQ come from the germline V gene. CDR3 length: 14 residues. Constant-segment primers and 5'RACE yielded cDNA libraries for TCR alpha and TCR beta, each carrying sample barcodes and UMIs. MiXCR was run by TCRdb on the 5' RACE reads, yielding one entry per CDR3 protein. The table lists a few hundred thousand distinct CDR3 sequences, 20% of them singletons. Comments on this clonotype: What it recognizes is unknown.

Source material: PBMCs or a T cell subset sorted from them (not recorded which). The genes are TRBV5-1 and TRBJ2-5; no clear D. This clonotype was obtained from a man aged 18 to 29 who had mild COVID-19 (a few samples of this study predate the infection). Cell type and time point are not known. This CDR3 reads CASSLGLQGETQYF. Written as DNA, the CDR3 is TGCGCCAGCAGCTTGGGACTCCAAGGGGAGACCCAGTACTTC.